These T cell receptor beta chains were read from a single sample in a study of blood T cell repertoires in COVID-19. Assay: immunoSEQ multiplex PCR; the TCRdb copy retains only in-frame clones and omits some. The data contain around 300,000 clones, around nine tenths of them seen just once; the ten biggest clones take up 3.5% to 4%. Sequences were obtained from peripheral blood. These receptors originate from a woman between 45 and 60 years old with active or convalescent COVID-19. The CDR3 runs from the conserved cysteine through the conserved F or W. D genes are given only for firm matches. The size field is filled for only some rows; it gives once, few, many or a size class.

cdr3_aa cdr3_nt clone_size j_call v_call d_call
CAWQDRGLIYGYTF TGTGCCTGGCAGGACAGGGGACTTATCTATGGCTACACCTTC - TRBJ1-2 TRBV30 TRBD1
CASSPTVGNTIYF TGTGCCAGCAGCCCGACAGTAGGAAACACCATATATTTT - TRBJ1-3 TRBV14 -
CASRGGLAGGLIF TGTGCCAGCAGGGGGGGACTAGCGGGAGGCCTCATATTC - TRBJ2-7 TRBV2 TRBD2
CASSSPGEGKGLNEQFF TGTGCCAGCAGCTCTCCAGGGGAGGGTAAAGGGCTCAATGAGCAGTTCTTC - TRBJ2-1 TRBV11-2 -
CAWSLGYLAGGELFF TGTGCCTGGAGCCTAGGCTATCTGGCGGGCGGGGAGCTGTTTTTT once TRBJ2-2 TRBV30 -
CASRLRETEAFF TGTGCCAGCAGACTCAGGGAAACTGAAGCTTTCTTT - TRBJ1-1 TRBV28 -
CASSNTIAYEQYF TGTGCCAGCAGTAATACTATAGCTTACGAGCAGTACTTC - TRBJ2-7 TRBV2 -
CASRPLKRGGNEQFF TGTGCCAGCAGACCCCTAAAGCGGGGGGGCAATGAGCAGTTCTTC - TRBJ2-1 TRBV11-2 TRBD2
CSVTGAQSPSNYEQYF TGCAGCGTTACAGGGGCCCAGTCCCCGTCAAACTACGAGCAGTACTTC - TRBJ2-7 TRBV29-1 TRBD1
CASSRSGISYTF TGTGCCAGCAGCCGAAGCGGGATTAGCTACACCTTC - TRBJ1-2 TRBV14 -
CATSRQGADTEAFF TGTGCCACCAGCAGACAGGGGGCGGACACTGAAGCTTTCTTT - TRBJ1-1 TRBV15 TRBD1
CASSFAGVGTDTQYF TGTGCCAGCAGCTTTGCGGGGGTTGGAACAGATACGCAGTATTTT - TRBJ2-3 TRBV5-4 TRBD2
CASSQDHGIGTEAFF TGTGCCAGCAGCCAAGATCATGGTATCGGCACTGAAGCTTTCTTT - TRBJ1-1 TRBV14 -
CASSPGQPPGNTF TGTGCCAGCTCACCGGGACAGCCTCCGGGTAACACCTTC - TRBJ1-2 TRBV18 TRBD1
CSASQGAFGNTIYF TGCAGTGCTAGTCAGGGGGCATTTGGAAACACCATATATTTT - TRBJ1-3 TRBV20-1 TRBD1
CASSLSSYNEQFF TGTGCCAGCAGTCTAAGCTCCTACAATGAGCAGTTCTTC - TRBJ2-1 TRBV7-3 -
CASSISGQGPYEQYF TGTGCCAGTAGTATATCGGGACAGGGCCCCTACGAGCAGTACTTC - TRBJ2-7 TRBV19 TRBD1
CASAIDALQNQPQHF TGTGCCAGCGCTATAGACGCACTACAAAATCAGCCCCAGCATTTT - TRBJ1-5 TRBV27 -
CASSLTRDPSYEQYF TGTGCCAGCAGCTTAACGCGGGACCCATCCTACGAGCAGTACTTC - TRBJ2-7 TRBV7-8 -
CASSKGQAPAYEQYF TGTGCCAGCAGCAAAGGACAGGCCCCAGCCTACGAGCAGTACTTC once TRBJ2-7 TRBV5-5 TRBD1
CASPSCDYEQYF TGTGCCAGCCCTAGTTGCGACTACGAGCAGTACTTC - TRBJ2-7 TRBV6-4 -
CASSLLPGQGTMNTEAFF TGTGCCAGCAGTTTACTCCCCGGGCAGGGGACGATGAACACTGAAGCTTTCTTT - TRBJ1-1 TRBV28 -
CASSEANGRGGLLEAFF TGTGCCAGCAGTGAAGCGAATGGGCGAGGAGGGCTGCTTGAAGCTTTCTTT - TRBJ1-1 TRBV6-1 -
CASRRTGSSYNEQFF TGTGCCAGCAGACGTACAGGGAGCTCCTACAATGAGCAGTTCTTC once TRBJ2-1 TRBV14 -
CAAGVDNEQFF TGCGCGGCGGGAGTAGACAATGAGCAGTTCTTC once TRBJ2-1 TRBV18 TRBD2
CSVVGLVGTSVLQEQYF TGCAGCGTTGTAGGTTTAGTTGGGACTAGCGTTCTTCAGGAGCAGTACTTC - TRBJ2-7 TRBV29-1 TRBD2
CASREQGSYGYTF TGTGCCAGCAGGGAACAGGGAAGCTATGGCTACACCTTC - TRBJ1-2 TRBV12-3/TRBV12-4 -
CASSVSGGPRETQYF TGTGCCAGCAGCGTTAGCGGGGGGCCCCGGGAGACCCAGTACTTC - TRBJ2-5 TRBV7-9 TRBD2
CATSRAGTGSNEQYF TGTGCCACCAGCAGAGCCGGGACAGGGTCTAACGAGCAGTACTTC few TRBJ2-7 TRBV15 TRBD1
CASVSGDTDTQYF TGTGCCAGCGTGAGCGGCGACACAGATACGCAGTATTTT - TRBJ2-3 TRBV28 -
CATSLAGPYNEQFF TGTGCCACCTCACTAGCGGGGCCCTACAATGAGCAGTTCTTC - TRBJ2-1 TRBV25-1 TRBD2
CATSDLGKGGTDTQYF TGTGCCACCAGTGATTTGGGCAAGGGGGGCACAGATACGCAGTATTTT - TRBJ2-3 TRBV24-1 -
CASSYQGNTEAFF TGTGCCAGCAGCTATCAGGGGAACACTGAAGCTTTCTTT few TRBJ1-1 TRBV5-5 -
CASSPRDGGEKLFF TGCGCCAGCAGCCCCCGGGACGGGGGTGAAAAACTGTTTTTT - TRBJ1-4 TRBV5-1 -
CATSDWAGGQTPGELFF TGTGCCACCAGTGATTGGGCGGGAGGGCAAACACCCGGGGAGCTGTTTTTT - TRBJ2-2 TRBV24-1 TRBD2
CASRLRGNYGYTF TGTGCCAGCAGGCTCAGGGGGAACTATGGCTACACCTTC - TRBJ1-2 TRBV27 TRBD1
CASSYTGNQPQHF TGTGCCAGCAGTTATACAGGTAATCAGCCCCAGCATTTT - TRBJ1-5 TRBV12-3/TRBV12-4 -
CASSQDRIKASRAAFF TGCGCCAGCAGCCAAGATAGGATTAAAGCCTCCAGGGCAGCTTTCTTT - TRBJ1-1 TRBV4-3 -
CASSQITLRDRRAGANVLTF TGTGCCAGCAGCCAAATTACCCTCCGGGACAGGAGAGCTGGGGCCAACGTCCTGACTTTC - TRBJ2-6 TRBV28 TRBD1
CASSYTSGGVYNEQFF TGTGCCAGCAGTTACACTAGCGGGGGGGTTTACAATGAGCAGTTCTTC - TRBJ2-1 TRBV6-2/TRBV6-3 TRBD2
CASSLNSVYGYTF TGTGCCAGCAGCTTAAACAGTGTCTATGGCTACACCTTC - TRBJ1-2 TRBV7-8 -
CASREQGVGNSPLHF TGTGCCAGCAGGGAACAGGGGGTTGGGAATTCACCCCTCCACTTT - TRBJ1-6 TRBV2 TRBD1
CASSPDSNYGYTF TGCGCCAGCAGCCCGGACAGCAACTATGGCTACACCTTC - TRBJ1-2 TRBV5-1 -
CASSENRDSTDTQYF TGTGCCAGCAGTGAAAACAGAGATTCCACAGATACGCAGTATTTT - TRBJ2-3 TRBV2 -
CASSPGRTDGQYF TGTGCCAGCAGCCCAGGGAGGACTGACGGGCAGTACTTC few TRBJ2-7 TRBV11-2 -
CASSLGTGTTDTQYF TGTGCCAGCAGCTTGGGGACAGGAACCACAGATACGCAGTATTTT - TRBJ2-3 TRBV7-6 TRBD1
CATSDPVSGRNTGELFF TGTGCCACCAGTGATCCCGTTAGCGGGAGAAACACCGGGGAGCTGTTTTTT - TRBJ2-2 TRBV24-1 TRBD2
CASSLAGGGVQYF TGTGCCAGCAGCTTGGCGGGAGGTGGAGTGCAGTACTTC - TRBJ2-7 TRBV7-2 TRBD2
CASSSRQGPYEQYF TGCGCCAGCAGCTCTCGGCAGGGTCCCTACGAGCAGTACTTC - TRBJ2-7 TRBV5-1 -